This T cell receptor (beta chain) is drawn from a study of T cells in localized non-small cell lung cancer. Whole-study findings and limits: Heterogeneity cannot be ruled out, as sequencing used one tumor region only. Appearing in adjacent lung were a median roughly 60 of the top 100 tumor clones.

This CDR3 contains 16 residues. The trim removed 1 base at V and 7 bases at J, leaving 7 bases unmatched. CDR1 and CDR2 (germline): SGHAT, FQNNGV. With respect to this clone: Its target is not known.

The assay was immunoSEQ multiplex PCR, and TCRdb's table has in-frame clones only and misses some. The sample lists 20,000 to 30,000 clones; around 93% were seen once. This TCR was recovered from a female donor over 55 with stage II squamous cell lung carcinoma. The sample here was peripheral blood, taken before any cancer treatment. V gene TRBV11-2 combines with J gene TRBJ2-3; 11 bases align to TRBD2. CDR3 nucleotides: TGTGCCAGCAGCTTAGTTATACTAGCGGGGGATTATACGCAGTATTTT. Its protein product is CASSLVILAGDYTQYF.